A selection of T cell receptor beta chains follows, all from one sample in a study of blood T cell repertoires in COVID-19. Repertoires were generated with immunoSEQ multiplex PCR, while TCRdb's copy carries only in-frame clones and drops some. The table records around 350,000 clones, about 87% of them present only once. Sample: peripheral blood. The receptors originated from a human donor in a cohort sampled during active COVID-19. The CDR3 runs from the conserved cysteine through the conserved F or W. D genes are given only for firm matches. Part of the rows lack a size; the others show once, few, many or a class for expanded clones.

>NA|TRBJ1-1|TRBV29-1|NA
TGCAGCGTTGATTCCCCAGGAGGGGAAAACACTGAAGCTTTCTTT
CSVDSPGGENTEAFF
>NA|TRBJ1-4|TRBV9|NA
TGTGCCAGCAGCGTAGAAATAGGGGCAACTAATGAAAAACTGTTTTTT
CASSVEIGATNEKLFF
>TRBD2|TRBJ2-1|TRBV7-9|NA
TGTGCCAGCAGCGGAGCGGGAGGTGTGCAGTTCTTC
CASSGAGGVQFF
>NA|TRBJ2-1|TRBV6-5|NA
TGTGCCAGCAGTCGGGGGATCTCAAGCAATGAGCAGTTCTTC
CASSRGISSNEQFF
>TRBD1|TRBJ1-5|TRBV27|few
TGTGCCAGCCGAACAGGGGTCTATAGCAATCAGCCCCAGCATTTT
CASRTGVYSNQPQHF
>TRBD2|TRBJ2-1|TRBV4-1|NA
TGCGCCAGCAGCCAAGATCCAGCGGGAGGATGGAATGAGCAGTTCTTC
CASSQDPAGGWNEQFF
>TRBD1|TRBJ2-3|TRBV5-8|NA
TGTGCCAGCAGCTTGGGTCAGGGGGCTATAGATACGCAGTATTTT
CASSLGQGAIDTQYF
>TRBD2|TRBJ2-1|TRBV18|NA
TGTGCCAGCTCACCCTCCGGGACTAGCGAGTACGAGCAGTTCTTC
CASSPSGTSEYEQFF
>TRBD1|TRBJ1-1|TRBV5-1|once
TGCGCCAGCAGCTCCGGGACAGGGACGATGAACACTGAAGCTTTCTTT
CASSSGTGTMNTEAFF
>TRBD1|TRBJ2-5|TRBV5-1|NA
TGCGCCAGCAGCTGGGGGACAGGGGGAGATTTCCAAGAGACCCAGTACTTC
CASSWGTGGDFQETQYF
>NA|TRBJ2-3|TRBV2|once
TGTGCCAGCAGTGAATTTATAGATACGCAGTATTTT
CASSEFIDTQYF
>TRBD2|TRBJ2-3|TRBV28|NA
TGTGCCAGCAGTTTCGGGTTAGCGGGAGGGATTGGGGATACGCAGTATTTT
CASSFGLAGGIGDTQYF
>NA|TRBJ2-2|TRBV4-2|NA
TGTGCCAGCAGCCAAGATAGAGGGGGGGTGAACACCGGGGAGCTGTTTTTT
CASSQDRGGVNTGELFF
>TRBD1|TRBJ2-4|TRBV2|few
TGTGCCAGCAGCGACAGAGGGACAGGGTGGGAGATAAACATTCAGTACTTC
CASSDRGTGWEINIQYF
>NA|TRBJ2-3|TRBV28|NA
TGTGCCAGCAGCAGAGCAGGGGCTGAAGATACGCAGTATTTT
CASSRAGAEDTQYF
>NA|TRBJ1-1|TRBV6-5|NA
TGTGCCAGCCAACAGGGTAAGGCCACTGAAGCTTTCTTT
CASQQGKATEAFF
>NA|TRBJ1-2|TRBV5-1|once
TGCGCCAGCAGCTTAGAAGGAACTAGGGCTAACTATGGCTACACCTTC
CASSLEGTRANYGYTF
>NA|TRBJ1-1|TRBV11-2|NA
TGTGCCAGCAGCTTAGAGCAGGAGAACACTGAAGCTTTCTTT
CASSLEQENTEAFF
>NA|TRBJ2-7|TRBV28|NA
TGTGCCAGCAGCTCCGGACAGAACTACGAGCAGTACTTC
CASSSGQNYEQYF
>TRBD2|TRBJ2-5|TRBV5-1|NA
TGCGCCAGCAGCACTGGACTAGCGGGAGGAATAGAGACCCAGTACTTC
CASSTGLAGGIETQYF
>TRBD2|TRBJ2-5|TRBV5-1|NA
TGCGCCAGCAGCTTGGCCTACCAGGGAGGGGAGACCCAGTACTTC
CASSLAYQGGETQYF
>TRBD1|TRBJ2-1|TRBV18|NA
TGTGCCAGCTCTCAACAGGGGCCTTCTATTTACAATGAGCAGTTCTTC
CASSQQGPSIYNEQFF
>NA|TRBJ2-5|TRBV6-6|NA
TGTGCCAGCAGTTACTTGGGCAGCCTCCAAGAGACCCAGTACTTC
CASSYLGSLQETQYF
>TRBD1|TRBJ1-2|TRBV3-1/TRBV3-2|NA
TGTGCCAGCAGCCAATGGGACAGCCCCTCATATGGCTACACCTTC
CASSQWDSPSYGYTF
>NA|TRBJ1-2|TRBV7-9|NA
TGTGCCAGCAGCTTAGGAAACAGGGACTATGGCTACACCTTC
CASSLGNRDYGYTF
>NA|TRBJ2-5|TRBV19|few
TGTGCCAGTAGTATCTCGGACTCCCAAGAGACCCAGTACTTC
CASSISDSQETQYF
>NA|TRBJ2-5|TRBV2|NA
TGTGCCAGCAGTGAAAGTGGTGGCGGGATGGGGCTTCAAGAGACCCAGTACTTC
CASSESGGGMGLQETQYF
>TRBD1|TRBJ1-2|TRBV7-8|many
TGTGCCAGCAGCACCCCGGGACAGGGTAACTATGGCTACACCTTC
CASSTPGQGNYGYTF